These 2 T cell receptor beta chains were sequenced from one sample in a study of T cell responses to AZD1222 COVID-19 vaccine. Repertoires were generated with immunoSEQ multiplex PCR, while TCRdb's copy carries only in-frame clones and drops some. There are some 79,000 clones in the sample; 70% to 90% occur only once, and 9.5% to 13% lies in the top ten. Sequenced here: peripheral blood, sampled 28 days after the second AZD1222 dose. All receptors derive from an adult who received the AZD1222 COVID-19 vaccine.

The rearrangement joins TRBV27 to TRBJ2-3; D is uncertain. Trimming took off 3 bases at V and 2 bases at J, with 12 bases between the two ends. CDR3 length: 15 amino acids. Per the germline V gene, CDR1 is MNHEY and CDR2 is SMNVEV (reference sequence). For the CDR3, the DNA is TGTGCCAGCAGTTTCCAGTCTGCGCTCACAGATACGCAGTATTTT. This encodes CASSFQSALTDTQYF.

The chain has TRBV7-8 and TRBJ1-2; 8 bases fit TRBD1. Losses at the gene ends were 1 base for V and 2 bases for J; bases not matched to a gene: 9. The CDR3 consists of 17 residues. The germline V gene encodes CDR1 SGHVS and CDR2 FQNEAQ. The CDR3: CASSLGKVRTGNYGYTF. CDR3 DNA sequence: TGTGCCAGCAGCTTAGGCAAAGTAAGGACAGGGAACTATGGCTACACCTTC.